The 21 T cell receptor beta chains below were found in one sample sequenced in a study of Graves' ophthalmopathy and Graves' hyperthyroidism (dated by TCRdb to about 2018). The listed sequencing device is Illumina HiSeq 2000. TCR beta CDR3 regions were amplified from RNA transcripts for repertoire sequencing. HTBI primers and the Qiagen OneStep RT-PCR kit were used in a first-round RT-PCR, which was followed by a second-round multiplex PCR, size selection and purification. Clones were called with MiXCR by TCRdb after fastp trimmed the public reads at Q25, and only in-frame beta chains were retained. A single entry per CDR3 protein holds the most common genes and DNA from its merged rows. The sample has about 620,000 distinct CDR3 sequences on record, 22% of them singletons. Of the sample, approximately 7% falls within the top ten clones. Sequencing was carried out using peripheral blood. The receptors originated from a woman between 18 and 29 years old with stable Graves' hyperthyroidism. Some clones in this sample may be carry-over from other donors' samples. Donor details come from another sample of the same person, matched by shared clones.

This clonotype was picked up many times. The gene calls are TRBV7-3 and TRBJ1-1, with a possible D match to TRBD1 (5 bases). CDR3 size: 17 residues. Trimming cost V 5 bases and J 1 base, with 20 bases left between them. Per the germline V gene, CDR1 is SGHTA and CDR2 is FQGTGA. The CDR3: CASSPSGALGGNTEAFF. The CDR3 bases are TGTGCCAGCAGCCCTAGTGGGGCTTTGGGGGGGAACACTGAAGCTTTCTTT.

The table lists this clonotype with many counts. The gene calls are TRBV6-5 and TRBJ1-2; 11 nucleotides agree with TRBD1. The CDR3 loop spans 13 amino acids. Per the germline V gene, CDR1 is MNHEY and CDR2 is SVGAGI. Losses at the gene ends were 7 bases for V and 4 bases for J; bases not matched to a gene: 2. In DNA form, the CDR3 reads TGTGCCAGCAAGGGACAGGGGGTCTATGGCTACACCTTC. This sequence encodes CASKGQGVYGYTF.

This clonotype was observed a handful of times. J is TRBJ2-7 and V is TRBV7-8; 10 bases agree with TRBD1. With V trimmed by 0 bases and J by 4 bases, 12 bases remained unmatched. The germline V gene encodes CDR1 SGHVS and CDR2 FQNEAQ. The CDR3 is made up of 18 amino acids. CDR3 in amino acids: CASSLAPKVGTGDYEQYF. CDR3 in DNA: TGTGCCAGCAGCTTAGCTCCGAAAGTCGGGACAGGGGATTACGAGCAGTACTTC.

The V and J genes are TRBV12-3 or TRBV12-4 and TRBJ2-7; unclear D gene. This CDR3 spans 14 amino acids. V lost 2 bases, J lost 0 bases, and 8 bases lay in between. The CDR3 protein is CASSLTMSSYEQYF. In nucleotides, the CDR3 is TGTGCCAGCAGTTTAACAATGAGCTCCTACGAGCAGTACTTC.

This clonotype was detected many times. The CDR3 sequence: CASSAQSGNTEAFF. The CDR3 DNA follows: TGTGCCAGCAGCGCCCAGTCCGGGAACACTGAAGCTTTCTTT. The chain joins TRBV11-2 to TRBJ1-1; D is uncertain. V was shortened by 5 bases and J by 1 base, with 11 bases between the two germline ends. This CDR3 has 14 amino acids. Germline V gene data show CDR1 as SGHAT and CDR2 as FQNNGV. The complete variable domain, with remaining parts taken from reference TRBV11-2 and TRBJ1-1, reads EAGVAQSPRYKIIEKRQSVAFWCNPISGHATLYWYQQILGQGPKLLIQFQNNGVVDDSQLPKDRFSAERLKGVDSTLKIQPAKLEDSAVYLCASSAQSGNTEAFFGQGTRLTVV.

This clonotype showed up many times. V and J are TRBV7-8 and TRBJ2-7; 10 bases align to TRBD2. Per germline, CDR1 SGHVS and CDR2 FQNEAQ. The V and J ends lost 5 bases and 5 bases, in that order; junction bases with no gene match: 6. The CDR3 extends over 14 amino acids. The CDR3 region has the DNA TGTGCCAGCAGCATGGGACTAGCGTTCGACGAGCAGTACTTC. Its translation is CASSMGLAFDEQYF.

This clonotype was observed at least ten times. This CDR3 reads CAISSLVGYNAYEQYF. The CDR3 coding sequence is TGTGCCATCTCAAGCTTAGTTGGGTACAACGCCTACGAGCAGTACTTC. V usage is TRBV11-1 and J usage is TRBJ2-7; D is ambiguous. Germline V gene data show CDR1 as SGHAT and CDR2 as FQDESV (reference sequence). The CDR3 has 16 residues. V was pared by 10 bases and J by 2 bases, with 24 bases between.

This chain links TRBV6-5 with TRBJ2-5; D possibly corresponds to TRBD1 (5 bases). This CDR3 comprises 15 residues. V was cut by 2 bases and J by 5 bases, with 15 bases left in between. Germline V gives CDR1 MNHEY, CDR2 SVGAGI. CDR3 sequence: CASSYGSGNYETQYF. CDR3 sequence (DNA): TGTGCCAGCAGTTACGGCTCAGGGAATTATGAGACCCAGTACTTC.

This clonotype appeared many times. This chain joins TRBV28 and TRBJ2-7, with TRBD1 matching 7 bases. The length of the CDR3 is 14 residues. From germline, CDR1 is MDHEN and CDR2 SYDVKM. V shed 6 bases, J shed 0 bases, and the junction held 5 bases outside the gene matches. This CDR3 reads CASRRQGSSYEQYF. CDR3 coding DNA: TGTGCCAGCAGACGACAGGGAAGCTCCTACGAGCAGTACTTC.

This clonotype was recorded at least ten times. This rearrangement joins TRBV9 to TRBJ2-7; possibly TRBD1 or TRBD2 for D (5 bases each). The CDR3 sequence is 13 residues long. V lost 4 bases to trimming and J lost 6 bases, with 14 bases between them. From germline, CDR1 is SGDLS and CDR2 YYNGEE. The CDR3 reads CASSRGVPSEQYF. CDR3 sequence (DNA): TGTGCCAGCAGCCGGGGCGTCCCTTCCGAGCAGTACTTC.

There are many counts of this clonotype. CDR3: CASSEYRIAGDTEAFF. In DNA, the CDR3 is TGTGCCAGCAGTGAATATAGAATCGCCGGGGACACTGAAGCTTTCTTT. The chain uses TRBV25-1 and TRBJ1-1; D is undetermined. The germline CDR1 and CDR2 sequences are MGHDK and SYGVNS. Trimming took 0 bases from V and 3 from J, leaving 14 bases between them. CDR3 size: 16 residues.

This clonotype occurred a few times. The chain links TRBV10-3 to TRBJ2-4; 10 bases are shared with TRBD1. This CDR3 is 17 amino acids long. Germline CDR1 ENHRY, CDR2 SYGVKD. With V trimmed by 3 bases and J by 3 bases, 8 bases remained unmatched. The DNA of the CDR3 is TGTGCCATCAGTGAAAGAGGGACAGGGGTCGGCAAAAACATTCAGTACTTC. It translates to CAISERGTGVGKNIQYF.

The V gene is TRBV6-1, the J gene TRBJ2-7; no clear D. V gave up 10 bases and J gave up 1 base, with 2 bases separating them. Germline lookup yields CDR1 MNHNS and CDR2 SASEGT. This CDR3 spans 9 amino acids. As DNA, the CDR3 is TGTGCCAAGTCCTACGAGCAGTACTTC. This gives the protein CAKSYEQYF.

Worth noting for this clonotype: This clone may be a read error of a much larger clone one base away. The chain links TRBV2 to TRBJ2-7, with TRBD2 identical over 7 bases. After removal of 7 bases from V and 5 bases from J, the junction contained 14 bases not matched to a gene. The length of the CDR3 is 15 residues. Germline V gene lookup returns CDR1 SNHLY and CDR2 FYNNEI. The CDR3 region has the DNA TGTGCCAGCACTGACGGGGCGGGGGAGGACGACGAGCAGTACTTC. Residues: CASTDGAGEDDEQYF.

The chain joins TRBV12-3 or TRBV12-4 to TRBJ2-2; 7 bases are a match to TRBD2. Trimming took 2 bases from V and 7 from J; bases not matched to a gene: 7. The CDR3 runs to 15 residues. CDR3 residues: CASSLRGSGVGELFF. CDR3 in DNA: TGTGCCAGCAGTTTAAGAGGGAGCGGGGTCGGGGAGCTGTTTTTT.

The chain carries TRBV6-4 and TRBJ1-6; no definite D call. This CDR3 is built from 16 residues. V was clipped by 5 bases and J by 7 bases, with 18 bases between them. CDR1 is MRHNA and CDR2 is SNTAGT in the germline V gene. The CDR3 nucleotides are TGTGCCAGCAGTTCTGAAATAGCAGCTATAAATTCACCCCTCCACTTT. This codes for CASSSEIAAINSPLHF.

CDR3: CASSLEGGQGYEQYF. As DNA, the CDR3 is TGTGCCAGCAGCTTAGAAGGGGGACAGGGCTACGAGCAGTACTTC. The rearrangement uses TRBV11-2 and TRBJ2-7; TRBD1 matches at 9 bases. Unmatched junction bases numbered 3, after V lost 0 bases and J lost 3 bases. The CDR3 sequence is 15 residues long. The germline gives CDR1 SGHAT, CDR2 FQNNGV. Full variable domain (remainder filled in from reference TRBV11-2 and TRBJ2-7): EAGVAQSPRYKIIEKRQSVAFWCNPISGHATLYWYQQILGQGPKLLIQFQNNGVVDDSQLPKDRFSAERLKGVDSTLKIQPAKLEDSAVYLCASSLEGGQGYEQYFGPGTRLTVT.

The CDR3 nucleotides are TGTGCCAGCAGTCCCGACAGGGGGCAAGGCAATCAGCCCCAGCATTTT. This sequence encodes CASSPDRGQGNQPQHF. This chain uses TRBV12-3 or TRBV12-4 with TRBJ1-5; TRBD1 aligns across 10 bases. After removal of 5 bases from V and 2 bases from J, the junction contained 6 bases not matched to a gene. The CDR3 is 16 amino acids.

The sample holds a few counts of this clonotype. The V gene is TRBV5-1, the J gene TRBJ2-5; D not certain. Trimming removed 5 bases at V and 0 bases at J, with 14 bases between. This CDR3 is built from 15 residues. Per germline, CDR1 SGHRS and CDR2 YFSETQ. CDR3 nucleotide sequence: TGCGCCAGCAGTAGTCTCCCCCGGGACCAAGAGACCCAGTACTTC. It specifies CASSSLPRDQETQYF.

This clonotype has a count of ten or more. The gene calls are TRBV27 and TRBJ2-7, with D possibly matching TRBD2 (7 bases). V was shortened by 10 bases and J by 5 bases, with 15 bases between the two germline ends. The CDR3 covers 12 residues. Germline V gene sequence: CDR1 MNHEY, CDR2 SMNVEV (reference sequence). The DNA for the CDR3 is TGTGCCACCAGCCGGGGGGCGAACGAGCAGTACTTC. It specifies CATSRGANEQYF.

This clonotype was counted many times. The chain uses TRBV6-1 and TRBJ2-2; no definite D call. The CDR3 spans 14 residues. CDR1 and CDR2 from the germline V gene are MNHNS and SASEGT. V lost 1 base and J 4 bases, leaving 7 bases between the germline ends. The CDR3 DNA reads as TGTGCCAGCAGTGAAGGGGTCCCCACCGGGGAGCTGTTTTTT. Translated: CASSEGVPTGELFF.